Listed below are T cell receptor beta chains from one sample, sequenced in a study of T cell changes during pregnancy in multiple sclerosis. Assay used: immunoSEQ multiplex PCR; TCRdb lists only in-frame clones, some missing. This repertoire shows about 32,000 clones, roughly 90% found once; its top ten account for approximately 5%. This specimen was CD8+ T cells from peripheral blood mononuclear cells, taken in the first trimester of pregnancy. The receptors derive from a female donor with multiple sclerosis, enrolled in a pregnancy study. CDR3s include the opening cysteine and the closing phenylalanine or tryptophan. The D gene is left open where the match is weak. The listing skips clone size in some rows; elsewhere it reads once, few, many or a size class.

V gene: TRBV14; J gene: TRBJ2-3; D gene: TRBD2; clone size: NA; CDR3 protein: CASSQLAGRTDTQYF; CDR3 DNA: TGTGCCAGCAGCCAGCTAGCGGGAAGAACAGATACGCAGTATTTT
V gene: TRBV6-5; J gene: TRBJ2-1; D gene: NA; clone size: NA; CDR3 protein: CASSYSEHLSQFF; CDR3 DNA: TGTGCCAGCAGTTACTCGGAGCACCTCAGCCAGTTCTTC
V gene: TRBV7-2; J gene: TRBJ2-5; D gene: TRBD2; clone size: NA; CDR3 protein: CASSLLLGLAGQETQYF; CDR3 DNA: TGTGCCAGCAGCCTCCTCCTGGGACTAGCGGGACAAGAGACCCAGTACTTC
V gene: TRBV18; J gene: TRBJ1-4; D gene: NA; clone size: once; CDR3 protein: CASSPIQGTTNEKLFF; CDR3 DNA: TGTGCCAGCTCACCGATACAGGGAACCACTAATGAAAAACTGTTTTTT
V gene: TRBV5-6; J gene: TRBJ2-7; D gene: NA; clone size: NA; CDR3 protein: CASSSVSARRAYEQYF; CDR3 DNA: TGTGCCAGCAGCTCGGTTAGCGCGAGGAGAGCCTACGAGCAGTACTTC
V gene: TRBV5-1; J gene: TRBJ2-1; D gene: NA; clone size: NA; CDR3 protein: CASSPTTGEGFEQFF; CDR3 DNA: TGCGCCAGCAGCCCAACGACAGGGGAGGGCTTTGAGCAGTTCTTC
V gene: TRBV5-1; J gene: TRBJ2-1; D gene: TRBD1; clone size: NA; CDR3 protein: CASSKDRLDEQFF; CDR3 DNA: TGCGCCAGCAGCAAGGACAGGCTTGATGAGCAGTTCTTC
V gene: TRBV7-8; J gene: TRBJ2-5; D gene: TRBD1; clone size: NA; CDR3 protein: CASSPGQGYQETQYF; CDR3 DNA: TGTGCCAGCAGCCCAGGACAGGGGTACCAAGAGACCCAGTACTTC
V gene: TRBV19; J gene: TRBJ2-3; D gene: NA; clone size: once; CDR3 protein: CASSYPGAADTQYF; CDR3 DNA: TGTGCCAGTAGTTATCCGGGAGCAGCAGATACGCAGTATTTT
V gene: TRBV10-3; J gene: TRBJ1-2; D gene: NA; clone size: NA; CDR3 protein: CAIGSSGHLTINYGYTF; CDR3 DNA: TGTGCCATCGGGAGCTCGGGACATCTTACCATTAACTATGGCTACACCTTC
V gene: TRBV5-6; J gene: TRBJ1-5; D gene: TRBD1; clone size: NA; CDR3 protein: CASSYGQGGSNQPQHF; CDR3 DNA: TGTGCCAGCAGCTATGGACAGGGAGGTAGCAATCAGCCCCAGCATTTT
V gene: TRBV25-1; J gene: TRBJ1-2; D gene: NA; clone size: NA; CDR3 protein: CASSVAGGHDGYTF; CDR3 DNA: TGTGCCAGCAGTGTAGCGGGGGGCCACGATGGCTACACCTTC
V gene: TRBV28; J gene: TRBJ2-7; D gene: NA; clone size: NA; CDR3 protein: CASSPTDYEQYF; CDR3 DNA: TGTGCCAGCAGTCCCACAGACTACGAGCAGTACTTC
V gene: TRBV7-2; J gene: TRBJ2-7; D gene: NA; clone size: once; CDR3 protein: CASARGGSSYEQYF; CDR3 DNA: TGTGCCAGCGCCCGTGGCGGAAGCTCCTACGAGCAGTACTTC
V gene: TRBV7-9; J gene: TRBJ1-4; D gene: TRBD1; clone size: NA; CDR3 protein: CASSPFGQGPSRANEKLFF; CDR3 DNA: TGTGCCAGCAGCCCGTTTGGACAGGGGCCTTCGAGGGCTAATGAAAAACTGTTTTTT
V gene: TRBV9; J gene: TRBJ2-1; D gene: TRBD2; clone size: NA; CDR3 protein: CASSVGLAGSYNEQFF; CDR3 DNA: TGTGCCAGCAGCGTAGGACTAGCGGGCTCCTACAATGAGCAGTTCTTC
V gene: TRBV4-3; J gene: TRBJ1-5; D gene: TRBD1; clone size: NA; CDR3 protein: CASSQDGVGTGPYQPQHF; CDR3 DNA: TGCGCCAGCAGCCAAGATGGGGTTGGGACAGGGCCATATCAGCCCCAGCATTTT
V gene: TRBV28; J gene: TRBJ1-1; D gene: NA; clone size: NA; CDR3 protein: CASSATGMNTEAFF; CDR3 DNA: TGTGCCAGCAGTGCCACAGGAATGAACACTGAAGCTTTCTTT
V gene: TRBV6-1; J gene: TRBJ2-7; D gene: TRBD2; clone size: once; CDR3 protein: CASSDWGTSGRPYEQYF; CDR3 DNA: TGTGCCAGCAGTGACTGGGGGACTAGCGGGAGGCCGTACGAGCAGTACTTC
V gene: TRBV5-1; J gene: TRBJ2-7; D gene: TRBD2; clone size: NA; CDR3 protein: CASSLDGTSGMADEQYF; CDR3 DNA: TGCGCCAGCAGCTTGGATGGGACTAGCGGGATGGCGGACGAGCAGTACTTC
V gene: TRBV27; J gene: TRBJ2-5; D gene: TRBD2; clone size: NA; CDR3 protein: CASSPDAGLADIETQYF; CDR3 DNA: TGTGCCAGCAGTCCTGACGCGGGACTAGCGGACATAGAGACCCAGTACTTC
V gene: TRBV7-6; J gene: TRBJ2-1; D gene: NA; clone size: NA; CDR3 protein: CASNGPQGIFYEQFF; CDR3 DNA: TGTGCCAGCAATGGCCCACAGGGAATCTTCTATGAGCAGTTCTTC
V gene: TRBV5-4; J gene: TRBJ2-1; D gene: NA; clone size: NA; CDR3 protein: CASSFQGGSYNEQFF; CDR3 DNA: TGTGCCAGCAGCTTCCAGGGCGGTTCCTACAATGAGCAGTTCTTC
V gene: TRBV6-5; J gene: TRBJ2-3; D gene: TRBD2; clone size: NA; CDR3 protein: CASTGGIKGDTQYF; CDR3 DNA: TGTGCCAGCACCGGGGGGATCAAAGGGGATACGCAGTATTTT
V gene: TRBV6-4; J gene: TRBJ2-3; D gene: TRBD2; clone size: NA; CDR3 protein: CASSEKVAGEGDTQYF; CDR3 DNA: TGTGCCAGCAGTGAGAAGGTAGCGGGAGAAGGAGATACGCAGTATTTT
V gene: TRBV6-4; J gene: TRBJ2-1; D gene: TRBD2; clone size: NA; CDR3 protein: CASSVDGTTNEQFF; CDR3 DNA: TGTGCCAGCAGTGTCGACGGGACTACGAATGAGCAGTTCTTC
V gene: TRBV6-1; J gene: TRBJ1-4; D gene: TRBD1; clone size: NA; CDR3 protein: CASSRTGEGEKLFF; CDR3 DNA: TGTGCCAGCAGTCGGACAGGGGAGGGTGAAAAACTGTTTTTT
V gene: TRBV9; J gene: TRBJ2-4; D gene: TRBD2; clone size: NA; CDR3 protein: CASSPLAGTIAKNIQYF; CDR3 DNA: TGTGCCAGCAGCCCCCTAGCGGGGACGATAGCCAAAAACATTCAGTACTTC
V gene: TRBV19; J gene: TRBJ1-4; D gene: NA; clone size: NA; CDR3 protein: CASRGQINEKLFF; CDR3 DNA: TGTGCCAGTAGGGGCCAGATTAATGAAAAACTGTTTTTT
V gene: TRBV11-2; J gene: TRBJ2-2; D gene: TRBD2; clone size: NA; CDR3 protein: CASSLRTSGYAMYTGELFF; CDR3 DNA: TGTGCCAGCAGCCTGCGGACTAGCGGGTACGCGATGTACACCGGGGAGCTGTTTTTT
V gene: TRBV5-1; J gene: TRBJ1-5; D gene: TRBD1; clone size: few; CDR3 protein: CASSLGQGDQPQHF; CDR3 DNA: TGCGCCAGCAGCTTGGGACAGGGGGACCAGCCCCAGCATTTT